A single sample is the source of the 23 T cell receptor beta chains below, sequenced in a study of CD8+ T cells in alopecia areata. Noted treatment: oral pan-JAK inhibitor, 5-10 mg twice daily. Following extraction, RNA underwent reverse transcription to cDNA, which served as the sequencing template. Some clones are missing from TCRdb's copy, which holds only in-frame ones; the method was immunoSEQ multiplex PCR. The table includes under 200,000 clones, less than 70% detected once. The sequencing here drew on CD4+ T cells sorted from blood, taken at week 4, from a patient treated with tofacitinib. The source of these receptors is a human donor with alopecia areata.

The genes are TRBV5-6 and TRBJ1-1; D gene unclear. Trimming cost V 4 bases and J 1 base, with 14 bases left between them. The CDR3 sequence is 15 residues long. Germline V gene lookup returns CDR1 SGHDT and CDR2 YYEEEE. CDR3: CASSTQRSSNTEAFF. As DNA, the CDR3 is TGTGCCAGCAGCACCCAAAGATCTTCGAACACTGAAGCTTTCTTT.

The chain links TRBV29-1 to TRBJ2-7; D is unclear. Germline V gene sequence: CDR1 SQVTM, CDR2 ANQGSEA. This CDR3 is 11 amino acids long. Trimming pared 6 bases from V and 3 bases from J, leaving 9 bases between. The CDR3 protein is CSVLSGYEQYF. The CDR3 DNA is TGCAGCGTGCTAAGTGGCTACGAGCAGTACTTC.

This rearrangement joins TRBV23-1 to TRBJ1-6; D not certain. TRBV23-1 belongs to the ORF category, with a function that is uncertain. The germline V and J ends were trimmed by 8 bases and 8 bases, with 13 bases remaining between them. CDR3 size: 13 residues. The CDR3 region is CASPSGDDSPLHF. The DNA for the CDR3 is TGCGCCAGCCCTTCGGGCGATGATTCACCCCTCCACTTT.

This sequence joins TRBV11-2 and TRBJ2-1; a possible D gene is TRBD2 (6 bases). Germline V gene sequence: CDR1 SGHAT, CDR2 FQNNGV. V dropped 3 bases and J dropped 8 bases, with 17 bases sitting between them. This CDR3 comprises 15 residues. Written as DNA, the CDR3 is TGTGCCAGCAGCTTGGATGGAGCGGCTAGCGATGAGCAGTTCTTC. Amino acid sequence: CASSLDGAASDEQFF.

The V call is TRBV7-6, the J call TRBJ2-7; 7 bases are shared with TRBD1. CDR3 length: 13 residues. The V and J ends lost 5 bases and 0 bases, in that order; junction bases with no gene match: 1. Germline V lookup: CDR1 SGHVS, CDR2 FNYEAQ. CDR3 nucleotides: TGTGCCAGCAGCAGGGACAGCTCCTACGAGCAGTACTTC. This sequence encodes CASSRDSSYEQYF.

The chain has TRBV30 and TRBJ2-1; D is uncertain. This CDR3 has 11 amino acids. Per the germline V gene, CDR1 is GTSNPN and CDR2 is SVGIG (reference sequence). Trimming stripped 0 bases from V and 13 bases from J, with 10 bases between. The CDR3 sequence: CAWSVEIAQFF. The DNA for the CDR3 is TGTGCCTGGAGTGTAGAAATTGCACAGTTCTTC.

The sample holds a few counts of this clone. This chain joins TRBV30 and TRBJ1-1; maybe TRBD1 (6 bases). The CDR3 loop spans 15 amino acids. In germline, CDR1 is GTSNPN, CDR2 SVGIG (reference sequence). V lost 0 bases, J lost 0 bases, and 11 bases lay in between. The CDR3 sequence: CAWSVRGLMNTEAFF. The CDR3 DNA is TGTGCCTGGAGTGTACGGGGGCTCATGAACACTGAAGCTTTCTTT.

This sequence joins TRBV29-1 and TRBJ1-1; 9 bases map to TRBD1. V shed 5 bases and J 3 bases; nucleotides not matched to a gene: 4. The CDR3 contains 13 residues. Germline-derived CDR1 and CDR2 are SQVTM and ANQGSEA. The CDR3: CSVRQGEYTEAFF. DNA of the CDR3: TGCAGCGTTCGACAGGGGGAGTACACTGAAGCTTTCTTT.

The chain links TRBV5-1 to TRBJ2-1; D remains ambiguous. Between the trimmed V and J ends, which lost 2 bases and 4 bases, there was a span of 4 bases. Looked up from germline, CDR1 is SGHRS and CDR2 is YFSETQ. The CDR3 totals 12 residues. The CDR3, as DNA: TGCGCCAGCAGCTTCATATACAATGAGCAGTTCTTC. It specifies CASSFIYNEQFF. The whole variable domain, remainder taken from reference TRBV5-1 and TRBJ2-1, is KAGVTQTPRYLIKTRGQQVTLSCSPISGHRSVSWYQQTPGQGLQFLFEYFSETQRNKGNFPGRFSGRQFSNSRSEMNVSTLELGDSALYLCASSFIYNEQFFGPGTRLTVL.

The chain joins TRBV27 to TRBJ1-4, with 9 bases aligning to TRBD1. Germline V gene lookup returns CDR1 MNHEY and CDR2 SMNVEV (reference sequence). The CDR3 contains 15 residues. J was trimmed by 5 bases and V by 6 bases; bases with no gene match: 7. In nucleotides, the CDR3 is TGTGCCAGCAGAAAGTACGGGACAGGGAATGAAAAACTGTTTTTT. Translated, it gives CASRKYGTGNEKLFF. The full variable domain, its missing parts supplied by reference TRBV27 and TRBJ1-4, is EAQVTQNPRYLITVTGKKLTVTCSQNMNHEYMSWYRQDPGLGLRQIYYSMNVEVTDKGDVPEGYKVSRKEKRNFPLILESPSPNQTSLYFCASRKYGTGNEKLFFGSGTQLSVL.

A few counts support this clone. The chain joins TRBV10-3 to TRBJ1-1; TRBD1 is a possible D gene (6 bases). CDR1 and CDR2 (germline): ENHRY, SYGVKD. The V end lost 6 bases, the J end lost 1 base, and 21 bases lay between the germline ends. CDR3 length: 17 residues. The CDR3 DNA sequence: TGTGCCATCAGCACCCGGGGGGCCCGGGAGAAGAACACTGAAGCTTTCTTT. The encoded protein is CAISTRGAREKNTEAFF.

The chain combines TRBV7-2 with TRBJ2-7; D gene unclear. The germline gives CDR1 SGHTA, CDR2 FQGNSA. The V gene lost 7 bases and the J gene lost 0 bases, with 13 bases spanning the gap. CDR3 length equals 14 residues. The CDR3 sequence: CASTQVGGSYEQYF. CDR3 sequence (DNA): TGTGCCAGCACCCAAGTTGGCGGCTCCTACGAGCAGTACTTC.

Only one count was recorded for this clone. V gene TRBV6-5 combines with J gene TRBJ1-6, with D unclear. Trimming took 7 bases from V and 7 from J, leaving 14 bases between them. CDR3 length: 14 amino acids. Germline CDR1 is MNHEY and CDR2 is SVGAGI. The CDR3 DNA reads TGTGCCAGCAAGAACACTGGGGAAAATTCACCCCTCCACTTT. Its translation: CASKNTGENSPLHF.

The chain combines TRBV30 with TRBJ1-3; D is unclear. The ends were cut back, 6 bases at V and 0 bases at J, with 6 bases in the middle. This CDR3 contains 12 residues. CDR1 GTSNPN and CDR2 SVGIG come from the germline V gene (reference sequence). The CDR3 DNA sequence: TGTGCCTGTACGGACTCTGGAAACACCATATATTTT. Translated: CACTDSGNTIYF.

This clone was detected only a few times. V usage is TRBV30 and J usage is TRBJ2-7; D is tentatively TRBD1 or TRBD2 (5 bases each). CDR1 and CDR2 from the germline V gene are GTSNPN and SVGIG (reference sequence). This CDR3 is 14 amino acids long. V lost 5 bases and J lost 3, with 17 bases in between. The CDR3 protein is CAWGAGTPIYEQYF. CDR3 sequence (DNA): TGTGCCTGGGGGGCCGGGACGCCCATCTACGAGCAGTACTTC.

The genes are TRBV4-1 and TRBJ1-2; no definite D call. The length of the CDR3 is 13 residues. The germline gives CDR1 MGHRA, CDR2 YSYEKL. Trimming pared 6 bases from V and 7 bases from J, leaving 15 bases between. The CDR3, as DNA: TGCGCCAGCAGTTCTTCAAGCGTCCTTGGCTACACCTTC. Protein product: CASSSSSVLGYTF.

The chain links TRBV7-6 to TRBJ1-1; D remains unclear. The CDR3 runs 14 residues. The germline gives CDR1 SGHVS, CDR2 FNYEAQ. V lost 5 bases and J 6 bases, leaving 16 bases between the germline ends. This chain's CDR3 is CASSLAPGIAEAFF. The DNA of the CDR3 is TGTGCCAGCAGCCTTGCCCCGGGAATCGCTGAAGCTTTCTTT. The whole variable domain, remainder taken from reference TRBV7-6 and TRBJ1-1, is GAGVSQSPRYKVTKRGQDVALRCDPISGHVSLYWYRQALGQGPEFLTYFNYEAQQDKSGLPNDRFSAERPEGSISTLTIQRTEQRDSAMYRCASSLAPGIAEAFFGQGTRLTVV.

The genes are TRBV7-9 and TRBJ2-3; unclear D gene. CDR3 length: 12 amino acids. In germline, CDR1 is SEHNR, CDR2 FQNEAQ (reference sequence). The V gene lost 3 bases and the J gene lost 2 bases, with 3 bases spanning the gap. The CDR3 spells CASSFDTDTQYF. The CDR3 DNA sequence: TGTGCCAGCAGCTTTGACACAGATACGCAGTATTTT.

The CDR3 DNA reads TGTGCCAGCAGCCCGACAGGGTCCACTGAAGCTTTCTTT. This sequence encodes CASSPTGSTEAFF. V is TRBV7-3 and J is TRBJ1-1; 7 bases map to TRBD1. Per germline, CDR1 SGHTA and CDR2 FQGTGA. The CDR3 has 13 residues. V lost 5 bases, J lost 4 bases, and 4 bases stayed unmatched. Full variable domain (rest looked up from reference TRBV7-3 and TRBJ1-1): GAGVSQTPSNKVTEKGKYVELRCDPISGHTALYWYRQSLGQGPEFLIYFQGTGAADDSGLPNDRFFAVRPEGSVSTLKIQRTERGDSAVYLCASSPTGSTEAFFGQGTRLTVV.

V gene TRBV7-8 combines with J gene TRBJ1-1, with a possible D match to TRBD1 (5 bases). This CDR3 contains 17 residues. The germline CDR1 and CDR2 sequences are SGHVS and FQNEAQ. Deletions cut 4 bases from V and 5 bases from J, with 23 bases between. Here the CDR3 reads CASSSISRGFARTEAFF. The CDR3 coding sequence is TGTGCCAGCAGCTCCATCTCCCGGGGGTTTGCAAGGACTGAAGCTTTCTTT.

This clone has only a few counts. This chain uses TRBV29-1 with TRBJ2-5; tentatively, D is TRBD1 (6 bases). This CDR3 region has 12 residues. Germline values: CDR1 SQVTM, CDR2 ANQGSEA. The CDR3 bases are TGCAGTACAAAGACAGGTGTGGGGACCCAGTACTTC. This codes for CSTKTGVGTQYF.

About this clone: The sample contains more than one DNA sequence encoding this CDR3. The chain employs TRBV30 and TRBJ1-1; maybe TRBD1 (5 bases). With 0 bases removed from V and 11 bases from J, the gap between germline ends came to 13 bases. The V gene's germline CDR1 is GTSNPN and CDR2 SVGIG (reference sequence). The CDR3 is 12 amino acids. The CDR3 DNA is TGTGCCTGGAGTGTACGAGGGACTGGGGCTTTCTTT. Its protein is CAWSVRGTGAFF.

This sequence joins TRBV5-1 and TRBJ2-1, with a possible D match to TRBD1 (5 bases). V gave up 4 bases and J gave up 9 bases, with 17 bases separating them. The CDR3 consists of 14 residues. Germline CDR1 and CDR2: SGHRS and YFSETQ. The CDR3 here is CASSITGFSIEQFF. CDR3 in DNA: TGCGCCAGCAGCATTACAGGATTTAGTATTGAGCAGTTCTTC. Together with reference TRBV5-1 and TRBJ2-1, the CDR3 gives the full variable domain: KAGVTQTPRYLIKTRGQQVTLSCSPISGHRSVSWYQQTPGQGLQFLFEYFSETQRNKGNFPGRFSGRQFSNSRSEMNVSTLELGDSALYLCASSITGFSIEQFFGPGTRLTVL.